One and the same sample provided the 18 T cell receptor beta chains below, sequenced in a study of Ad26.COV2.S vaccination and SARS-CoV-2 variants. Sequencing was performed with immunoSEQ multiplex PCR; in TCRdb, only in-frame clones are kept and a portion is missing. This table has more than 400,000 clones, 92% appearing once. This sample's treatment: approximately 18 received Ad26.COV2.S at low or high dose, single or two shots; roughly five received placebo; per-sample allocation not given. Sampling took place 63 days after the first vaccine or placebo injection. Here the sequenced sample was peripheral blood, taken in a trial of Ad26.COV2.S vaccine versus placebo. The receptor source for this set is a person aged 18-60 years who received the Ad26.COV2.S COVID-19 vaccine or a placebo.

The chain combines TRBV7-2 with TRBJ2-7, with D uncertain. The CDR3 extends over 15 amino acids. Germline CDR1 is SGHTA and CDR2 is FQGNSA. Trimming removed 1 base at V and 0 bases at J, with 10 bases between. The CDR3 sequence: CASSLDKFSSYEQYF. The CDR3, as DNA: TGTGCCAGCAGCTTAGACAAGTTTAGCTCCTACGAGCAGTACTTC.

This CDR3 reads CASSPTYSNQPQHF. The CDR3, as DNA: TGTGCCAGCAGCCCCACCTATAGCAATCAGCCCCAGCATTTT. The chain links TRBV7-2 to TRBJ1-5; no reliable D call. Between the trimmed V and J ends, which lost 5 bases and 0 bases, there was a span of 8 bases. From germline, CDR1 is SGHTA and CDR2 FQGNSA. This CDR3 is built from 14 residues.

J is TRBJ2-1 and V is TRBV6-2 or TRBV6-3; 7 positions agree with TRBD2. The germline gives CDR1 MNHEY, CDR2 SVGEGT. The CDR3 consists of 20 residues. The trim removed 0 bases at V and 8 bases at J, leaving 22 bases unmatched. CDR3 region: CASSYSSLPRWASGFDEQFF. The CDR3 coding sequence is TGTGCCAGCAGTTACTCTTCTCTACCTCGGTGGGCTAGCGGTTTTGATGAGCAGTTCTTC.

The rearrangement uses TRBV7-9 and TRBJ2-5, with D possibly being TRBD2 (5 bases). CDR1 is SEHNR, CDR2 FQNEAQ, per germline (reference sequence). Trimming cost V 3 bases and J 2 bases, with 13 bases left between them. The CDR3 totals 15 residues. The CDR3 DNA follows: TGTGCCAGCAGCTTTGTGCTAGCTGGTCAAGAGACCCAGTACTTC. Encoded protein: CASSFVLAGQETQYF.

V and J are TRBV19 and TRBJ2-1, with 7 bases that match TRBD2. Trimming removed 4 bases from V and 0 bases from J; junction bases left unmatched: 6. Per germline, CDR1 LNHDA and CDR2 SQIVND (reference sequence). The CDR3 consists of 16 residues. CDR3: CASSKSGARSYNEQFF. The CDR3 nucleotides read TGTGCCAGTAGTAAAAGCGGGGCTCGCTCCTACAATGAGCAGTTCTTC.

This chain uses TRBV5-8 with TRBJ1-6, with D possibly being TRBD1 (6 bases). V shed 5 bases and J shed 9 bases, with 18 bases lying between them. Germline-derived CDR1 and CDR2 are SGHTS and YDEGEE. The length of the CDR3 is 15 residues. CDR3 loop: CASRRVRGYGSPLHF. CDR3 coding DNA: TGTGCCAGCAGGCGGGTCAGGGGTTACGGTTCACCCCTCCACTTT.

V is TRBV4-3 and J is TRBJ2-1, with 8 bases that match TRBD2. The CDR3 runs to 15 residues. J gave up 3 bases and V 0 bases, and 1 base lay outside the gene matches. In germline, CDR1 is LGHNA, CDR2 YSLEER. CDR3: CASSQDGRGYNEQFF. In DNA, the CDR3 is TGCGCCAGCAGCCAAGACGGGAGGGGCTACAATGAGCAGTTCTTC.

The V call is TRBV4-3, the J call TRBJ2-2; D unresolved. V shed 6 bases and J shed 1 base, with 6 bases lying between them. CDR3 size: 13 residues. Per germline, CDR1 LGHNA and CDR2 YSLEER. CDR3 DNA sequence: TGCGCCAGCAGGCGACAGAACACCGGGGAGCTGTTTTTT. Translated: CASRRQNTGELFF.

The rearrangement joins TRBV9 to TRBJ1-5; no firm D call. This CDR3 has 15 amino acids. CDR1 and CDR2 from the germline V gene are SGDLS and YYNGEE. Trimming stripped 0 bases from V and 3 bases from J, with 10 bases between. The CDR3 DNA follows: TGTGCCAGCAGCGTAGGCGGTCGGAACAATCAGCCCCAGCATTTT. As protein: CASSVGGRNNQPQHF.

This clone came up once. The gene calls are TRBV6-5 and TRBJ1-2, with 8 bases fitting TRBD1. This CDR3 region has 15 residues. The germline gives CDR1 MNHEY, CDR2 SVGAGI. The V and J ends lost 8 bases and 4 bases, in that order; junction bases with no gene match: 12. CDR3 region: CASRRTGRERYGYTF. The CDR3 DNA follows: TGTGCCAGCCGTAGGACAGGGCGGGAACGCTATGGCTACACCTTC.

The chain employs TRBV6-2 or TRBV6-3 and TRBJ1-1; no definite D call. From germline, CDR1 is MNHEY and CDR2 SVGEGT. This CDR3 has 14 amino acids. V dropped 6 bases and J dropped 5 bases, with 16 bases sitting between them. In DNA form, the CDR3 reads TGTGCCAGCAGATACCATCCGTGGGGTACTGAAGCTTTCTTT. The encoded protein is CASRYHPWGTEAFF.

The rearrangement links TRBV5-1 to TRBJ2-1, with 7 bases matching TRBD1. CDR3 length: 15 residues. Germline CDR1 is SGHRS and CDR2 is YFSETQ. The J segment lost 8 bases and the V segment lost 0 bases, leaving 8 bases of the junction unmatched. CDR3: CASSLGQGKAYEQFF. CDR3 nucleotide sequence: TGCGCCAGCAGCTTGGGACAGGGAAAGGCTTATGAGCAGTTCTTC. The variable domain in full, with the rest retrieved from reference TRBV5-1 and TRBJ2-1, is KAGVTQTPRYLIKTRGQQVTLSCSPISGHRSVSWYQQTPGQGLQFLFEYFSETQRNKGNFPGRFSGRQFSNSRSEMNVSTLELGDSALYLCASSLGQGKAYEQFFGPGTRLTVL.

This chain uses TRBV30 with TRBJ1-3; TRBD1 matches 8 bases. V was pared by 1 base and J by 3 bases, with 5 bases of the junction left unmatched. The CDR3 sequence is 15 residues long. Per the germline V gene, CDR1 is GTSNPN and CDR2 is SVGIG (reference sequence). The CDR3 region has the DNA TGTGCCTGGAGTGGAACCGGGACAGGTGGAAACACCATATATTTT. This encodes CAWSGTGTGGNTIYF.

This chain connects TRBV7-9 to TRBJ2-1; D call uncertain. The V gene lost 1 base and the J gene lost 7 bases, with 14 bases spanning the gap. This CDR3 spans 15 amino acids. Germline V gene sequence: CDR1 SEHNR, CDR2 FQNEAQ (reference sequence). The chain's CDR3 is CASSLELGSANEQFF. The CDR3 DNA reads TGTGCCAGCAGCTTAGAGCTAGGATCAGCAAATGAGCAGTTCTTC.

This rearrangement joins TRBV7-8 to TRBJ1-1, with D possibly being TRBD1 (6 bases). The CDR3 is 14 residues long. Germline lookup yields CDR1 SGHVS and CDR2 FQNEAQ. V was clipped by 2 bases and J by 3 bases, with 10 bases between them. CDR3 sequence reads: CASSLRGRDTEAFF. The CDR3, as DNA: TGTGCCAGCAGCTTAAGGGGGAGGGACACTGAAGCTTTCTTT.

The gene calls are TRBV4-3 and TRBJ2-3, with a tentative D call TRBD2 (5 bases). Per the germline V gene, CDR1 is LGHNA and CDR2 is YSLEER. Trimming removed 0 bases at V and 2 bases at J, with 15 bases between. This CDR3 region has 17 residues. For the CDR3, the DNA is TGCGCCAGCAGCCAAGATTGGGGAACGGGAATCACAGATACGCAGTATTTT. It yields the protein CASSQDWGTGITDTQYF.

The rearrangement links TRBV19 to TRBJ2-1, with 8 positions matching TRBD2. V was pared by 6 bases and J by 2 bases, with 6 bases of the junction left unmatched. CDR3 length: 15 residues. CDR1 LNHDA and CDR2 SQIVND come from the germline V gene (reference sequence). The CDR3 DNA sequence: TGTGCCAGTAGCGAAGAGGGACTAGCCTACAATGAGCAGTTCTTC. Amino acid sequence: CASSEEGLAYNEQFF.

CDR3 region: CASSRGQGIYEQYF. The CDR3 nucleotides read TGTGCCAGCAGCCGAGGACAGGGTATCTACGAGCAGTACTTC. This chain uses TRBV7-8 with TRBJ2-7, with 8 bases lining up with TRBD1. The CDR3 has 14 amino acids. V was clipped by 5 bases and J by 3 bases; unmatched bases: 6. In germline, CDR1 is SGHVS, CDR2 FQNEAQ.